The clone carrying this TCR beta chain was detected ten times or more. Its antigen is unknown. The V and J ends lost 3 bases and 5 bases respectively, with 16 bases between them. Germline CDR1 and CDR2: LNHDA and SQIVND (reference sequence). This CDR3 region has 15 residues. The data are from a study of T cells after yellow fever vaccination. Looking at the study overall: The fractions with low cell numbers were processed using SMART-Seq v4 Ultra Low Input. Findings and limits, study-wide: Within FACS-sorted repertoires, abundant clonotypes contaminating from the bulk population could be present.

Synthesis of TCR cDNA relied on 5'RACE template switching, which attached a universal primer site and UMIs. TCRdb analysed the 5' RACE reads with MiXCR anew, one entry per CDR3 protein. This sample has some 250,000 distinct CDR3 sequences, with more than 3.5% found just once. The receptor was isolated from a young man who received the YFV17D yellow fever vaccine. The material sequenced was PBMCs, taken 15 days after the yellow fever booster vaccination. The chain joins TRBV19 to TRBJ1-2, with a possible D match to TRBD1 (5 bases). The CDR3 nucleotides are TGTGCCAGTAGTATGCAGAGACAGTTCCCTTATGGCTACACCTTC. Protein: CASSMQRQFPYGYTF.